The sequence of this T cell receptor (beta chain) was determined in a study of cytomegalovirus exposure and HLA in healthy donors. Study details: The platform used for the roughly 130 validation repertoires matched that of the 600 to 800 first-cohort repertoires, a later analysis reported. Study-level points and caveats: Rarity held for most TCR sequences, but there were some public TCRs that occurred in many donors.

Note on this clone: What it recognizes is unknown.

The CDR3 runs to 14 residues. CDR1 is SQVTM, CDR2 ANQGSEA, per germline. V was cut by 0 bases and J by 8 bases, with 16 bases left in between. The method was immunoSEQ multiplex PCR; TCRdb's version includes in-frame clones alone and lacks a portion of them. The sample has 90,000 to 130,000 clones, roughly 87% seen once. Sequences were obtained from PBMCs. The clonotype comes from a young woman in good health and CMV-seronegative. This chain connects TRBV29-1 to TRBJ1-2, with D maybe TRBD1 (5 bases). The CDR3 protein is CSVEDRVRGLGYTF. DNA for the CDR3: TGCAGCGTTGAAGACAGGGTCCGCGGTCTCGGCTACACCTTC.